The T cell receptor (beta chain) under discussion was sequenced for a study of TIL therapy for anti-PD-1-resistant metastatic lung cancer. Stated time point: pre-treatment sample, taken before nivolumab and TIL therapy. The libraries were made with immunoSEQ v3. Produced via immunoSEQ multiplex PCR; TCRdb's table is partial and in-frame only. The top ten hold about 1.8% of the sample, which has approximately 60,000 clones, around 70% seen once. The sequenced sample was blood, obtained at baseline. The TCR comes from a person aged 25-80 years with non-small cell lung cancer.

CDR3 protein: CAISAAGTGVTDTQYF. DNA of the CDR3: TGTGCCATCAGTGCGGCGGGGACAGGGGTCACAGATACGCAGTATTTT. The V gene is TRBV10-3, the J gene TRBJ2-3; TRBD1 agrees at 10 bases. V dropped 4 bases and J dropped 2; count of bases not matched to a gene: 6. CDR1 ENHRY and CDR2 SYGVKD come from the germline V gene. The CDR3 totals 16 residues.